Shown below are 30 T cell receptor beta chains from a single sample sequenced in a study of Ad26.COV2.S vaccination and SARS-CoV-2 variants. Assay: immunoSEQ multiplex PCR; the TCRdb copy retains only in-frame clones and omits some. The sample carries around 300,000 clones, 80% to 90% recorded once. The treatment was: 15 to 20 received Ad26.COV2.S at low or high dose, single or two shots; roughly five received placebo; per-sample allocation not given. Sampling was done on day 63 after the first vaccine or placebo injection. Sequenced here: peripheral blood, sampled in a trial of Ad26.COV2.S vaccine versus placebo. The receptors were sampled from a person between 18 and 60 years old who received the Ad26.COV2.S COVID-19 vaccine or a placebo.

This CDR3 reads CAISGTGLSSGNTIYF. CDR3 nucleotide sequence: TGTGCCATCAGTGGGACAGGATTGAGCTCTGGAAACACCATATATTTT. The rearrangement uses TRBV10-3 and TRBJ1-3, with 7 bases that match TRBD1. Unmatched junction bases numbered 6, after V lost 4 bases and J lost 0 bases. The CDR3 is made up of 16 amino acids. CDR1 and CDR2 (germline): ENHRY, SYGVKD.

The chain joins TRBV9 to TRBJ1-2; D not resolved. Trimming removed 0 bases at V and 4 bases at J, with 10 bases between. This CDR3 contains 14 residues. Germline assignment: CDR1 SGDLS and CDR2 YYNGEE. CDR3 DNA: TGTGCCAGCAGCGTAGGACCCGAGGGCTATGGCTACACCTTC. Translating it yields CASSVGPEGYGYTF.

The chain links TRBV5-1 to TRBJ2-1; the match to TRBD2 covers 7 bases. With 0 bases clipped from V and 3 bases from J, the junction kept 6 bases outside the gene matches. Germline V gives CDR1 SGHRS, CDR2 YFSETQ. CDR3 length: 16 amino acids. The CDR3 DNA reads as TGCGCCAGCAGCTTGGCATCGGGAGGCGACTACAATGAGCAGTTCTTC. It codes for CASSLASGGDYNEQFF. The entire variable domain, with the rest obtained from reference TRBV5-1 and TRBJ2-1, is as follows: KAGVTQTPRYLIKTRGQQVTLSCSPISGHRSVSWYQQTPGQGLQFLFEYFSETQRNKGNFPGRFSGRQFSNSRSEMNVSTLELGDSALYLCASSLASGGDYNEQFFGPGTRLTVL.

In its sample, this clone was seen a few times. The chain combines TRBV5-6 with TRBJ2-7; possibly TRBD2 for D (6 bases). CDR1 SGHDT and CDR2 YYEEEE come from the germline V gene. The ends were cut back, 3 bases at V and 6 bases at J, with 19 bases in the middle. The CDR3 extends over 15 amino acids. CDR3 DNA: TGTGCCAGCAGCTCGATGGGGGGAAGAGTTGGCGAGCAGTACTTC. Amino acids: CASSSMGGRVGEQYF. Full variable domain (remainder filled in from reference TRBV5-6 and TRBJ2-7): DAGVTQSPTHLIKTRGQQVTLRCSPKSGHDTVSWYQQALGQGPQFIFQYYEEEERQRGNFPDRFSGHQFPNYSSELNVNALLLGDSALYLCASSSMGGRVGEQYFGPGTRLTVT.

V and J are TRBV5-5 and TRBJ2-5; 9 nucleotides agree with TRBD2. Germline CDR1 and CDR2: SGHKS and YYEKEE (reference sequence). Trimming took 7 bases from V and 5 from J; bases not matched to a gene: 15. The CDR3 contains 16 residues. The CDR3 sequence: CASAFNSGSRGETQYF. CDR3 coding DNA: TGTGCCAGCGCCTTTAATAGCGGGAGCCGCGGCGAGACCCAGTACTTC.

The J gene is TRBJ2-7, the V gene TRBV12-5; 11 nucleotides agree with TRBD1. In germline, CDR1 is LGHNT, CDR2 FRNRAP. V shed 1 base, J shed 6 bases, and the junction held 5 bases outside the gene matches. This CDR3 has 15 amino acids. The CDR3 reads CASGLETGTGGEQYF. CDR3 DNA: TGTGCTAGTGGTTTGGAAACCGGGACAGGGGGCGAGCAGTACTTC.

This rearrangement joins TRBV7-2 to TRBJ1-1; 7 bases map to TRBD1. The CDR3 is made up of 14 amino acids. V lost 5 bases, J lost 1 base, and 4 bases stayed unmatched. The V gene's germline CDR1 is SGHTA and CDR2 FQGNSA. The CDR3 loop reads CASSRGHQNTEAFF. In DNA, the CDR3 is TGTGCCAGCAGCAGGGGGCACCAGAACACTGAAGCTTTCTTT.

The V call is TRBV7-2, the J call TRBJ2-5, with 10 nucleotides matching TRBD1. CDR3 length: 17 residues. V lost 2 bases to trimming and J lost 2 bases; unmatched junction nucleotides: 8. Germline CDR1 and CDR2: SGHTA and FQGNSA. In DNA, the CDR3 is TGTGCCAGCAGCTTATTGTGGGGACAGGGGCTACAAGAGACCCAGTACTTC. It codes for CASSLLWGQGLQETQYF.

CDR3 region: CASSFGTGGPNSPLHF. Here the CDR3 DNA reads TGTGCCAGCAGTTTCGGGACAGGGGGCCCGAATTCACCCCTCCACTTT. The genes are TRBV27 and TRBJ1-6; 12 bases map to TRBD1. Germline V gene sequence: CDR1 MNHEY, CDR2 SMNVEV (reference sequence). The junction had 4 bases not matched to a gene; V was cut back by 3 bases and J by 7 bases. The CDR3 runs 16 residues.

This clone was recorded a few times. CDR3 residues: CASGLSFSGSNEQFF. CDR3 DNA: TGTGCTAGTGGTTTGTCTTTTAGCGGGAGCAATGAGCAGTTCTTC. The chain recombines TRBV12-5 with TRBJ2-1; 9 nucleotides match TRBD2. CDR1 is LGHNT, CDR2 FRNRAP, per germline. V lost 2 bases, J lost 6 bases, and 5 bases stayed unmatched. The CDR3 sequence is 15 residues long.

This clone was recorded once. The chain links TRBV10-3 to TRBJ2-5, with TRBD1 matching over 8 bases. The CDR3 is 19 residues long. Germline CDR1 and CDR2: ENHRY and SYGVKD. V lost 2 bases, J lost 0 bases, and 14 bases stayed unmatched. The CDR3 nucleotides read TGTGCCATCAGTGAGCTCGCGACCCGGAACAGGGGGTACCAAGAGACCCAGTACTTC. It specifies CAISELATRNRGYQETQYF.

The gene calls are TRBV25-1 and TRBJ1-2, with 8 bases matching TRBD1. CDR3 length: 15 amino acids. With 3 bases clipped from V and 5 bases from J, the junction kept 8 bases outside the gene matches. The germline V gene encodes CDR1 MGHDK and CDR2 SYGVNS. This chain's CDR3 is CASSDGQGGDYGYTF. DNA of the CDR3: TGTGCCAGCAGTGATGGACAGGGAGGGGATTATGGCTACACCTTC.

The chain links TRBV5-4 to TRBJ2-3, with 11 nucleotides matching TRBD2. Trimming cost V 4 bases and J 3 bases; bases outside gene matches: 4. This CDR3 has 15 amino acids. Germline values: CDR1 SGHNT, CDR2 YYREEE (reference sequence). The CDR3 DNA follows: TGTGCCAGCAGCGTAGCGGGGGGGCAGACAGATACGCAGTATTTT. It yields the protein CASSVAGGQTDTQYF.

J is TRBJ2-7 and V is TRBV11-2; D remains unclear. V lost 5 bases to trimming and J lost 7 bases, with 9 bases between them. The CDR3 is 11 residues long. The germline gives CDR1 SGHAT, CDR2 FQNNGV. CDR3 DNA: TGTGCCAGCAGCCACCTCTGGGAGCAGTACTTC. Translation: CASSHLWEQYF.

CDR3 amino acids: CASSHDSSSYEQYF. CDR3 sequence (DNA): TGCGCCAGCAGCCATGACTCGAGCTCCTACGAGCAGTACTTC. The chain combines TRBV4-1 with TRBJ2-7; D call uncertain. Trimming pared 3 bases from V and 0 bases from J, leaving 9 bases between. The CDR3 runs 14 residues. The V gene's germline CDR1 is MGHRA and CDR2 YSYEKL.

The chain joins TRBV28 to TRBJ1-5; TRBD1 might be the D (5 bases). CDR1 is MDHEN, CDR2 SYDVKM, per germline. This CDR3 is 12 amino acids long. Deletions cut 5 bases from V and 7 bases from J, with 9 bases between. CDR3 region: CASSLWGQPQHF. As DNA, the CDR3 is TGTGCCAGCAGTCTTTGGGGGCAGCCCCAGCATTTT.

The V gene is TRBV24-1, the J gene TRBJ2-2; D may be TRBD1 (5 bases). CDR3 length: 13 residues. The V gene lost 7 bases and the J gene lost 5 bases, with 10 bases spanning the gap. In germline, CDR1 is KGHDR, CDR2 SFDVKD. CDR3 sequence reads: CATRPGATGELFF. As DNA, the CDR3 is TGTGCCACCAGACCTGGGGCTACCGGGGAGCTGTTTTTT.

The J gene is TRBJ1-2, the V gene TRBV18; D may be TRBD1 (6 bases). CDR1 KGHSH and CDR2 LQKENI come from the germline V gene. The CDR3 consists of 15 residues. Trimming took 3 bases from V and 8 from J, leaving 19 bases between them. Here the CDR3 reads CASSPDRLSLGGYTF. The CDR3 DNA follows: TGTGCCAGCTCACCCGACAGGCTCTCGTTGGGCGGCTACACCTTC.

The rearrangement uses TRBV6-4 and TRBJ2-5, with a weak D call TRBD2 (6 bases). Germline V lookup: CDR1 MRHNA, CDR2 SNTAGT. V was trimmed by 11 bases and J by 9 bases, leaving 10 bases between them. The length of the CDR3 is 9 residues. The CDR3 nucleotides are TGTGCCCCCAGGGAGGCCCAGTACTTC. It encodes CAPREAQYF.

In DNA, the CDR3 is TGTGCCAGCAGCCCCCGTGGCAGGGCGAGAACTGAAGCTTTCTTT. It codes for CASSPRGRARTEAFF. The chain is built from TRBV28 and TRBJ1-1, with D maybe TRBD1 (5 bases). The CDR3 loop spans 15 amino acids. The germline CDR1 and CDR2 sequences are MDHEN and SYDVKM. The V and J ends lost 6 bases and 5 bases respectively, with 19 bases between them.

As DNA, the CDR3 is TGTGCCAGCAGCTTAGCCCCAGGAGCCGGGGAGCTGTTTTTT. Its translation: CASSLAPGAGELFF. The V call is TRBV7-2, the J call TRBJ2-2; D gene unclear. This CDR3 contains 14 residues. The ends were cut back, 0 bases at V and 6 bases at J, with 8 bases in the middle. CDR1 is SGHTA and CDR2 is FQGNSA in the germline V gene.

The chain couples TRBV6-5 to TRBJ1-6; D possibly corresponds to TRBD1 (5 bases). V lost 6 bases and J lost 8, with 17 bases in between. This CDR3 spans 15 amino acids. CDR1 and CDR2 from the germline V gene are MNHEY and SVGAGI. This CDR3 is CASRVGGSLDSPLHF. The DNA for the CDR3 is TGTGCCAGCAGGGTGGGGGGGTCCTTGGATTCACCCCTCCACTTT.

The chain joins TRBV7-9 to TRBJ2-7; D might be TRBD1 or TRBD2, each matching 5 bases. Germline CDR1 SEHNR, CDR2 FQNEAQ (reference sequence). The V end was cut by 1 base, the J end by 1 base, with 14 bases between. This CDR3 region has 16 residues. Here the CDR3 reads CASSLVGVVASYEQYF. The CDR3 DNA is TGTGCCAGCAGCTTAGTAGGGGTGGTAGCGTCCTACGAGCAGTACTTC.

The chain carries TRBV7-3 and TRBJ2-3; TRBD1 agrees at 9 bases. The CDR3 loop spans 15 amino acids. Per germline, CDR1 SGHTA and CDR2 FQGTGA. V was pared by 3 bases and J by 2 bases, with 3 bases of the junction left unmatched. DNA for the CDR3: TGTGCCAGCAGCTTGGGACAGGGCCTCACAGATACGCAGTATTTT. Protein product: CASSLGQGLTDTQYF. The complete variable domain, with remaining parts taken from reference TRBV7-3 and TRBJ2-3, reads GAGVSQTPSNKVTEKGKYVELRCDPISGHTALYWYRQSLGQGPEFLIYFQGTGAADDSGLPNDRFFAVRPEGSVSTLKIQRTERGDSAVYLCASSLGQGLTDTQYFGPGTRLTVL.

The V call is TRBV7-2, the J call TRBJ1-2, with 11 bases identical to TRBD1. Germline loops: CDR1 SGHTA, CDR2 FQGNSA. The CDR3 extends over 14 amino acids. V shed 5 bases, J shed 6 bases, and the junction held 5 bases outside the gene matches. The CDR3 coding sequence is TGTGCCAGCAGCAACGGACAGGGGGCAAATGGCTACACCTTC. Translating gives CASSNGQGANGYTF.

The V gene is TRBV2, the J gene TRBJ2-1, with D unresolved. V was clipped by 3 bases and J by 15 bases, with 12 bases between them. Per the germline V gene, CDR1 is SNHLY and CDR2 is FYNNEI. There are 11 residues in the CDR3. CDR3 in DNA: TGTGCCAGCAGTGATGAGGCAACCTTGTTCTTC. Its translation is CASSDEATLFF. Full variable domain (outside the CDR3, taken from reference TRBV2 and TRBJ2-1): EPEVTQTPSHQVTQMGQEVILRCVPISNHLYFYWYRQILGQKVEFLVSFYNNEISEKSEIFDDQFSVERPDGSNFTLKIRSTKLEDSAMYFCASSDEATLFFGPGTRLTVL.

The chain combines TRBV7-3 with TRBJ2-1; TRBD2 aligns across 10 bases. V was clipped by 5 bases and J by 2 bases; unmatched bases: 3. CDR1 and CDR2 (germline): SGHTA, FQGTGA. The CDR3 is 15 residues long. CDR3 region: CASSPGLAAYNEQFF. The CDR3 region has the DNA TGTGCCAGCAGCCCCGGACTAGCGGCCTACAATGAGCAGTTCTTC.

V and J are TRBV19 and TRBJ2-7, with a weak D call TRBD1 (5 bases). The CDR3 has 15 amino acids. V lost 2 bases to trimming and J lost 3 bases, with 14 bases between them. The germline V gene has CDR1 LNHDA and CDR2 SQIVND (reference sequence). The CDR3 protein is CASSIRRGSSYEQYF. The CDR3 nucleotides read TGTGCCAGTAGTATAAGAAGGGGTTCTAGCTACGAGCAGTACTTC. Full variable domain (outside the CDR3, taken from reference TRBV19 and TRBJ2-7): DGGITQSPKYLFRKEGQNVTLSCEQNLNHDAMYWYRQDPGQGLRLIYYSQIVNDFQKGDIAEGYSVSREKKESFPLTVTSAQKNPTAFYLCASSIRRGSSYEQYFGPGTRLTVT.

The CDR3 sequence is CASSFNYNQPQHF. The DNA of the CDR3 is TGTGCCAGCAGTTTCAACTACAATCAGCCCCAGCATTTT. The chain combines TRBV28 with TRBJ1-5; D uncertain. The CDR3 runs to 13 residues. In germline, CDR1 is MDHEN, CDR2 SYDVKM. Between the trimmed V and J ends, which lost 3 bases and 3 bases, there was a span of 6 bases.

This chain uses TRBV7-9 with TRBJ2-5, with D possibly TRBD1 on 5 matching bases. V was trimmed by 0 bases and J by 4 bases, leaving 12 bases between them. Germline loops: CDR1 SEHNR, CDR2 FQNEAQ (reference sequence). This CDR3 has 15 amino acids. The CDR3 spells CASSLAGQSGETQYF. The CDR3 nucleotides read TGTGCCAGCAGCTTAGCGGGGCAGTCTGGAGAGACCCAGTACTTC.